Listed here are 27 T cell receptor beta chains from one sample, sequenced in a study of blood T cell repertoires in COVID-19. Clones were sequenced by immunoSEQ multiplex PCR, and TCRdb holds only the in-frame ones, with some missing. The sample contains approximately 230,000 clones, around 88% of which appear only once. Input material: peripheral blood. These receptors came from a woman between 25 and 40 years old with COVID-19, enrolled during active disease.

CDR3 amino acids: CASSLTNTGELFF. Here the CDR3 DNA reads TGCGCCAGCAGCCTAACGAACACCGGGGAGCTGTTTTTT. This chain connects TRBV5-1 to TRBJ2-2; D unresolved. V gave up 4 bases and J gave up 0 bases, with 4 bases separating them. Germline assignment: CDR1 SGHRS and CDR2 YFSETQ. There are 13 residues in the CDR3.

V and J are TRBV6-1 and TRBJ2-5; 12 nucleotides align to TRBD2. Germline V gene lookup returns CDR1 MNHNS and CDR2 SASEGT. The CDR3 is made up of 17 amino acids. The trim removed 4 bases at V and 3 bases at J, leaving 9 bases unmatched. CDR3: CASSAETSGSWEETQYF. The CDR3 DNA reads TGTGCCAGCAGTGCCGAGACTAGCGGGAGTTGGGAAGAGACCCAGTACTTC.

The gene calls are TRBV9 and TRBJ2-1; 10 nucleotides match TRBD2. This CDR3 has 14 amino acids. In germline, CDR1 is SGDLS, CDR2 YYNGEE. The J segment lost 5 bases and the V segment lost 7 bases, leaving 6 bases of the junction unmatched. CDR3 region: CASASSGSNNEQFF. The CDR3 coding sequence is TGTGCCAGCGCATCTAGCGGGAGCAACAATGAGCAGTTCTTC.

The chain carries TRBV6-5 and TRBJ2-1; TRBD1 matches 7 bases. CDR1 is MNHEY and CDR2 is SVGAGI in the germline V gene. V shed 6 bases and J 6 bases; nucleotides not matched to a gene: 5. The CDR3 has 13 amino acids. In nucleotides, the CDR3 is TGTGCCAGCAGAGGGACAGCCAGCAATGAGCAGTTCTTC. Translation gives CASRGTASNEQFF.

The V gene is TRBV5-6, the J gene TRBJ2-1, with 8 bases aligning to TRBD2. The CDR3 runs 15 residues. The germline V gene encodes CDR1 SGHDT and CDR2 YYEEEE. With V trimmed by 2 bases and J by 4 bases, 5 bases remained unmatched. The CDR3 loop reads CASSFPGLEYNEQFF. The CDR3 bases are TGTGCCAGCAGCTTTCCGGGACTAGAATACAATGAGCAGTTCTTC.

The rearrangement uses TRBV6-1 and TRBJ1-4; tentatively, D is TRBD1 (5 bases). The CDR3 extends over 17 amino acids. V was pared by 2 bases and J by 0 bases, with 13 bases between. Looked up from germline, CDR1 is MNHNS and CDR2 is SASEGT. CDR3 coding DNA: TGTGCCAGCAGTGAAACCCGGACACCTTCAACTAATGAAAAACTGTTTTTT. Encoded protein: CASSETRTPSTNEKLFF.

The chain uses TRBV6-5 and TRBJ2-7; perhaps TRBD1 as D (5 bases). V gave up 6 bases and J gave up 7 bases, with 16 bases separating them. The germline gives CDR1 MNHEY, CDR2 SVGAGI. The length of the CDR3 is 13 residues. DNA for the CDR3: TGTGCCAGCAGCGTATCCCAGGGTGGGGAGCAGTACTTC. It is translated as CASSVSQGGEQYF.

The chain couples TRBV20-1 to TRBJ1-6; 7 bases align to TRBD1. CDR1 DFQATT and CDR2 SNEGSKA come from the germline V gene (reference sequence). The CDR3 extends over 12 amino acids. V lost 3 bases and J lost 12; bases outside the gene matches: 5. The CDR3 region has the DNA TGCAGTGCTAGTCGGGACAGAGGACCCCTCCACTTT. It specifies CSASRDRGPLHF.

The chain links TRBV6-5 to TRBJ2-1; TRBD2 aligns across 8 bases. This CDR3 comprises 12 residues. Trimming removed 5 bases from V and 10 bases from J; junction bases left unmatched: 4. From germline, CDR1 is MNHEY and CDR2 SVGAGI. The CDR3 loop is CASSQTSEEQFF. Written as DNA, the CDR3 is TGTGCCAGCAGTCAGACTAGCGAGGAGCAGTTCTTC.

The V call is TRBV5-1, the J call TRBJ2-3, with 9 positions matching TRBD1. Germline lookup yields CDR1 SGHRS and CDR2 YFSETQ. J was trimmed by 1 base and V by 0 bases; bases with no gene match: 3. The CDR3 is 16 residues long. The CDR3 region has the DNA TGCGCCAGCAGCTTGGGGACAGGGGAGGGCACAGATACGCAGTATTTT. Protein product: CASSLGTGEGTDTQYF. Together with reference TRBV5-1 and TRBJ2-3, the CDR3 gives the full variable domain: KAGVTQTPRYLIKTRGQQVTLSCSPISGHRSVSWYQQTPGQGLQFLFEYFSETQRNKGNFPGRFSGRQFSNSRSEMNVSTLELGDSALYLCASSLGTGEGTDTQYFGPGTRLTVL.

This clone appeared a few times. This rearrangement joins TRBV19 to TRBJ1-5; D might be TRBD1 (5 bases). Trimming cost V 8 bases and J 0 bases, with 17 bases left between them. The V gene's germline CDR1 is LNHDA and CDR2 SQIVND (reference sequence). This CDR3 comprises 16 residues. The CDR3 loop reads CASAGWDYYSNQPQHF. The CDR3 nucleotides read TGTGCCAGTGCCGGGTGGGACTATTATAGCAATCAGCCCCAGCATTTT. Combining the CDR3 with reference TRBV19 and TRBJ1-5 gives the whole variable domain DGGITQSPKYLFRKEGQNVTLSCEQNLNHDAMYWYRQDPGQGLRLIYYSQIVNDFQKGDIAEGYSVSREKKESFPLTVTSAQKNPTAFYLCASAGWDYYSNQPQHFGDGTRLSIL.

This chain joins TRBV6-6 and TRBJ2-5; 8 positions match TRBD1. J lost 2 bases, V lost 5 bases, and 4 bases had no gene match. CDR3 size: 14 residues. Germline V gives CDR1 MNHNY, CDR2 SVGAGI (reference sequence). As DNA, the CDR3 is TGTGCCAGCAGTAGACAGGGGAGACAAGAGACCCAGTACTTC. It translates to CASSRQGRQETQYF.

This clone was seen a single time. V usage is TRBV25-1 and J usage is TRBJ1-6; D is perhaps TRBD1 (5 bases). Between the trimmed V and J ends, which lost 5 bases and 3 bases, there was a span of 11 bases. Germline V gives CDR1 MGHDK, CDR2 SYGVNS. CDR3 length: 15 amino acids. This CDR3 reads CASSSRTGYNSPLHF. CDR3 DNA: TGTGCCAGCAGTTCTCGAACAGGCTATAATTCACCCCTCCACTTT.

Within the sample, this clone is medium-sized. The chain's CDR3 is CASSPPAPSSFAGYHGYTF. The DNA of the CDR3 is TGTGCCAGCTCACCACCGGCTCCCTCTTCCTTCGCCGGGTATCATGGCTACACCTTC. The chain uses TRBV18 and TRBJ1-2; D gene ambiguous. Germline assignment: CDR1 KGHSH and CDR2 LQKENI. The CDR3 is made up of 19 amino acids. Trimming stripped 0 bases from V and 6 bases from J, with 26 bases between.

This clone was picked up a small number of times. This sequence joins TRBV10-3 and TRBJ2-5; 11 bases are a match to TRBD1. Trimming removed 2 bases from V and 5 bases from J; junction bases left unmatched: 7. Looked up from germline, CDR1 is ENHRY and CDR2 is SYGVKD. The CDR3 is made up of 16 amino acids. CDR3 residues: CAISEPDRGQAETQYF. For the CDR3, the DNA is TGTGCCATCAGTGAGCCGGACAGGGGGCAGGCGGAGACCCAGTACTTC.

V gene TRBV19 combines with J gene TRBJ2-1; the D gene is possibly TRBD1 (6 bases). CDR1 LNHDA and CDR2 SQIVND come from the germline V gene (reference sequence). The length of the CDR3 is 13 residues. V shed 5 bases and J shed 9 bases, with 14 bases lying between them. The CDR3 region is CASSPRTAGEQFF. The CDR3 DNA follows: TGTGCCAGTAGTCCCCGGACAGCTGGTGAGCAGTTCTTC.

The chain links TRBV27 to TRBJ1-5, with TRBD1 matching over 11 bases. This CDR3 is built from 15 residues. Germline V gene sequence: CDR1 MNHEY, CDR2 SMNVEV (reference sequence). The ends lost 7 bases at V and 1 base at J; junction bases unmatched: 3. Here the CDR3 reads CASTGTGGSNQPQHF. In DNA form, the CDR3 reads TGTGCCAGCACCGGGACAGGGGGAAGCAATCAGCCCCAGCATTTT.

The CDR3 loop is CASRTGSWANEKLFF. The CDR3 bases are TGTGCCAGCAGGACAGGGTCTTGGGCTAATGAAAAACTGTTTTTT. The rearrangement links TRBV2 to TRBJ1-4, with 7 bases identical to TRBD1. Trimming cost V 6 bases and J 3 bases; bases outside gene matches: 7. This CDR3 is built from 15 residues. The V gene's germline CDR1 is SNHLY and CDR2 FYNNEI. The full variable domain, rest sourced from reference TRBV2 and TRBJ1-4, is EPEVTQTPSHQVTQMGQEVILRCVPISNHLYFYWYRQILGQKVEFLVSFYNNEISEKSEIFDDQFSVERPDGSNFTLKIRSTKLEDSAMYFCASRTGSWANEKLFFGSGTQLSVL.

This clone appeared a single time. This chain uses TRBV2 with TRBJ1-6, with 8 bases fitting TRBD1. CDR3 length: 16 residues. From germline, CDR1 is SNHLY and CDR2 FYNNEI. After removal of 4 bases from V and 7 bases from J, the junction contained 9 bases not matched to a gene. CDR3 loop: CASSVDLGQGNSPLHF. CDR3 DNA sequence: TGTGCCAGCAGTGTAGATTTAGGACAGGGAAATTCACCCCTCCACTTT.

The rearrangement links TRBV7-6 to TRBJ1-3; D uncertain. The V end was cut by 6 bases, the J end by 0 bases, with 9 bases between. This CDR3 contains 14 residues. CDR1 and CDR2 (germline): SGHVS, FNYEAQ. Here the CDR3 reads CASSSTDSGNTIYF. CDR3 DNA: TGTGCCAGCAGTTCCACAGACTCTGGAAACACCATATATTTT.

The chain carries TRBV6-4 and TRBJ2-1; 8 bases line up with TRBD2. CDR3 length: 15 amino acids. J was trimmed by 8 bases and V by 3 bases; bases with no gene match: 9. Germline loops: CDR1 MRHNA, CDR2 SNTAGT. The CDR3 loop reads CASSERDSGVDEQFF. In nucleotides, the CDR3 is TGTGCCAGCAGTGAACGGGATAGCGGGGTGGATGAGCAGTTCTTC.

Only a few counts were recorded for this clone. The chain recombines TRBV7-2 with TRBJ1-1, with 7 bases lining up with TRBD1. V gave up 0 bases and J gave up 8 bases; unmatched junction bases: 21. This CDR3 contains 19 residues. Germline lookup yields CDR1 SGHTA and CDR2 FQGNSA. Written as DNA, the CDR3 is TGTGCCAGCAGCTTAGCCCCCCTATTGTTGGAGGACAGGTCCCGCGAAGCTTTCTTT. Its protein product is CASSLAPLLLEDRSREAFF. Variable domain in full (rest from reference TRBV7-2 and TRBJ1-1): GAGVSQSPSNKVTEKGKDVELRCDPISGHTALYWYRQSLGQGLEFLIYFQGNSAPDKSGLPSDRFSAERTGGSVSTLTIQRTQQEDSAVYLCASSLAPLLLEDRSREAFFGQGTRLTVV.

The chain joins TRBV5-1 to TRBJ2-1, with D tentatively TRBD1 (6 bases). The CDR3 runs to 15 residues. Per germline, CDR1 SGHRS and CDR2 YFSETQ. The V and J ends lost 1 base and 8 bases respectively, with 16 bases between them. The CDR3 coding sequence is TGCGCCAGCAGCTTGAGAGTCCCATCAGGGGATGAGCAGTTCTTC. Protein sequence: CASSLRVPSGDEQFF.

The gene calls are TRBV11-3 and TRBJ2-5, with 7 bases identical to TRBD1. CDR3 length equals 15 residues. J was trimmed by 5 bases and V by 4 bases; bases with no gene match: 10. Germline CDR1 reads SGHNT; CDR2 reads YENEEA. The CDR3 bases are TGTGCCAGCAGCTCCCAGCTAGGGGGCGGGGAGACCCAGTACTTC. Its protein is CASSSQLGGGETQYF.

The chain uses TRBV6-5 and TRBJ1-1; the match to TRBD1 covers 7 bases. The CDR3 has 15 amino acids. The junction had 11 bases not matched to a gene; V was cut back by 6 bases and J by 4 bases. The germline gives CDR1 MNHEY, CDR2 SVGAGI. The CDR3 DNA reads as TGTGCCAGCAGACCCGAGGGGGCCTGGGGCACTGAAGCTTTCTTT. It codes for CASRPEGAWGTEAFF.

This chain connects TRBV12-3 or TRBV12-4 to TRBJ2-7; D possibly corresponds to TRBD2 (7 bases). CDR3 size: 9 residues. The CDR3 loop is CARRGGANV. CDR3 nucleotide sequence: TGTGCCAGAAGGGGGGGCGCTAACGTC.

This chain joins TRBV11-2 and TRBJ2-1; possible D gene TRBD1, 5 bases. V lost 3 bases to trimming and J lost 3 bases, with 12 bases between them. Germline V lookup: CDR1 SGHAT, CDR2 FQNNGV. The length of the CDR3 is 15 residues. The CDR3: CASSFYRRSYNEQFF. The CDR3 region has the DNA TGTGCCAGCAGCTTTTACAGGCGCAGCTACAATGAGCAGTTCTTC.